This T cell receptor beta chain was recorded in a study of shared T cell receptors in the human thymus. Sequencing used immunoSEQ multiplex PCR; TCRdb keeps in-frame clones, though not all of them. This repertoire shows hundreds of thousands of clones, 88% found once; its top ten account for roughly 0.0097%. Germline V lookup: CDR1 MDHEN, CDR2 SYDVKM. The trim removed 3 bases at V and 7 bases at J, leaving 4 bases unmatched. The CDR3 is 14 amino acids. These records were also assigned to another study, of human thymus T cells. That paper adds: The thymus tissue came from resections taken during corrective heart surgery. Thymic and blood repertoires seemed to show skewed V and J gene use. Related research examined unrelated individuals and reported that their thymic repertoires overlapped highly.

V usage is TRBV28 and J usage is TRBJ2-7; 12 bases match TRBD2. The sequence was obtained from a boy less than two years old with a congenital heart defect. What was sequenced was thymocytes. This CDR3 reads CASSFASGRVEQYF. CDR3 coding DNA: TGTGCCAGCAGTTTTGCTAGCGGGAGGGTTGAGCAGTACTTC.